These T cell receptor beta chains were read from a single sample in a study of shared clonotypes between healthy human individuals. The method was immunoSEQ multiplex PCR; TCRdb's version includes in-frame clones alone and lacks a portion of them. The data hold around 2,000,000 clones, with approximately 94% observed a single time. The sequencing sample was made of naive CD8+ T cells sorted from blood. The receptors derive from a man aged 18-30 years in good health. The CDR3 runs from the conserved cysteine through the conserved F or W. A D gene is named only where the DNA matches it firmly. A row's size may be missing; if present it is once, few, many or a size class.

size: NA
V: TRBV5-1
D: NA
J: TRBJ2-5
DNA: TGCGCCAGCAGCTTGGGGACTGCGAATCAAGAGACCCAGTACTTC
CDR3: CASSLGTANQETQYF

size: NA
V: TRBV4-1
D: TRBD2
J: TRBJ2-3
DNA: TGCGCCAGCAGCCAAGATTACTTGGCGGGGGAACCAGCCACAGATACGCAGTATTTT
CDR3: CASSQDYLAGEPATDTQYF

size: NA
V: TRBV5-6
D: NA
J: TRBJ2-7
DNA: TGTGCCAGCAGCTCCCCAGGGACTGGGACCTACGAGCAGTACTTC
CDR3: CASSSPGTGTYEQYF

size: NA
V: TRBV6-1
D: NA
J: TRBJ2-1
DNA: TGTGCCAGCAGTGAATTCGGACCCTACAATGAGCAGTTCTTC
CDR3: CASSEFGPYNEQFF

size: NA
V: TRBV15
D: TRBD1
J: TRBJ1-2
DNA: TGTGCCACCAGCCCCCGACAGGGGGCTTCGGCTAACTATGGCTACACCTTC
CDR3: CATSPRQGASANYGYTF

size: NA
V: TRBV6-1
D: NA
J: TRBJ1-5
DNA: TGTGCCAGCAGTGAGTTGGGGGGTCCCAATCAGCCCCAGCATTTT
CDR3: CASSELGGPNQPQHF

size: NA
V: TRBV7-9
D: TRBD2
J: TRBJ2-2
DNA: TGTGCCAGCAGCTTAAATGAGGGACTAGAAAACACCGGGGAGCTGTTTTTT
CDR3: CASSLNEGLENTGELFF

size: once
V: TRBV4-1
D: NA
J: TRBJ2-3
DNA: TGCGCCAGCCGACTCGGGGGAACCATAGCAGATACGCAGTATTTT
CDR3: CASRLGGTIADTQYF

size: NA
V: TRBV15
D: NA
J: TRBJ1-2
DNA: TGTGCCACCAGCGGGGCAGACATTGGCTATGGCTACACCTTC
CDR3: CATSGADIGYGYTF

size: NA
V: TRBV27
D: NA
J: TRBJ1-5
DNA: TGTGCCAGCAGTTTCAACAGGGATGGAGGACAGCCCCAGCATTTT
CDR3: CASSFNRDGGQPQHF

size: NA
V: TRBV29-1
D: NA
J: TRBJ2-5
DNA: TGCAGCGTTGGGGACCCTGGGGAGGTTGAGGAGACCCAGTACTTC
CDR3: CSVGDPGEVEETQYF

size: NA
V: TRBV15
D: TRBD2
J: TRBJ2-7
DNA: TGTGCCACCAGCAGCTTTTCGGGGACTAGCGGCTACGAGCAGTACTTC
CDR3: CATSSFSGTSGYEQYF

size: NA
V: TRBV5-1
D: TRBD1
J: TRBJ1-2
DNA: TGCGCCAGCAGCCCAACAGGGGGCAATCACTATGGCTACACCTTC
CDR3: CASSPTGGNHYGYTF

size: NA
V: TRBV5-1
D: NA
J: TRBJ2-7
DNA: TGCGCCAGCAGCCCTCCCGGGGGCGAGCAGTACTTC
CDR3: CASSPPGGEQYF

size: NA
V: TRBV4-3
D: TRBD1
J: TRBJ2-1
DNA: TGCGCCAGCAGCCAAGAAGCCAGGGGGATCTACAATGAGCAGTTCTTC
CDR3: CASSQEARGIYNEQFF

size: NA
V: TRBV6-7
D: NA
J: TRBJ2-5
DNA: TGTGCCAGCACCCACATTCTTACCCCACATCCGAGGACCCAGTACTTC
CDR3: CASTHILTPHPRTQYF

size: NA
V: TRBV25-1
D: NA
J: TRBJ1-2
DNA: TGTGCCAGCAGTGCAAAAGACAGATTTAACTATGGCTACACCTTC
CDR3: CASSAKDRFNYGYTF

size: NA
V: TRBV7-9
D: NA
J: TRBJ2-1
DNA: TGTGCCAGCAGCTTAGCGTATGGGGCGAATGAGCAGTTCTTC
CDR3: CASSLAYGANEQFF

size: NA
V: TRBV4-1
D: TRBD1
J: TRBJ2-1
DNA: TGCGCCAGCAGCCAAGCGCGGACAGGGGGCAATGAGCAGTTCTTC
CDR3: CASSQARTGGNEQFF

size: NA
V: TRBV5-4
D: NA
J: TRBJ1-2
DNA: TGTGCCAGCAGCTTGGAAGCCGGTCCTAACTATGGCTACACCTTC
CDR3: CASSLEAGPNYGYTF

size: NA
V: TRBV5-1
D: TRBD1
J: TRBJ2-7
DNA: TGCGCCAGCAGCTTGGGGGACAGGGGTTCCCACGAGCAGTACTTC
CDR3: CASSLGDRGSHEQYF

size: NA
V: TRBV19
D: TRBD1
J: TRBJ1-1
DNA: TGTGCCAGTAGTATCGGGACAGTCTTGACTGAAGCTTTCTTT
CDR3: CASSIGTVLTEAFF

size: once
V: TRBV5-6
D: NA
J: TRBJ2-2
DNA: TGTGCCAGCAGCCCGAAGGCGGTAGGCAGAGTCACCGGGGAGCTGTTTTTT
CDR3: CASSPKAVGRVTGELFF

size: NA
V: TRBV30
D: TRBD1
J: TRBJ2-3
DNA: TGTGCCTGGAGTGAGGGGACAGGGACGTCCTCAGATACGCAGTATTTT
CDR3: CAWSEGTGTSSDTQYF

size: NA
V: TRBV15
D: NA
J: TRBJ1-2
DNA: TGTGCCACCAGCGGACCTGGGACGGGCCAGCCTGGCTACACCTTC
CDR3: CATSGPGTGQPGYTF

size: NA
V: TRBV29-1
D: TRBD1
J: TRBJ1-2
DNA: TGCAGCGTTGACTGGAGCACTGGGACAGGGGCCTCAGGGTATGGCTACACCTTC
CDR3: CSVDWSTGTGASGYGYTF

size: NA
V: TRBV5-3
D: TRBD2
J: TRBJ2-7
DNA: TGTGCCAGAAGCTTGGTTACTAGCGGTAACTACGAGCAGTACTTC
CDR3: CARSLVTSGNYEQYF

size: NA
V: TRBV9
D: NA
J: TRBJ2-7
DNA: TGTGCCAGCAGCGTAGATGATCCTACCGAGCAGTACTTC
CDR3: CASSVDDPTEQYF

size: NA
V: TRBV5-4
D: TRBD1
J: TRBJ1-1
DNA: TGTGCCAGCAGTAACCCGGGACAGGCGAACACTGAAGCTTTCTTT
CDR3: CASSNPGQANTEAFF

size: NA
V: TRBV27
D: TRBD1
J: TRBJ2-7
DNA: TGTGCCAGCAGTTTAAGTCCCGGGACAGGGCTGGGGCACGAGCAGTACTTC
CDR3: CASSLSPGTGLGHEQYF

size: once
V: TRBV4-3
D: TRBD1
J: TRBJ1-4
DNA: TGCGCCAGCAGCCAAGATCCCCAGGGGGCAGAAGGTAATGAAAAACTGTTTTTT
CDR3: CASSQDPQGAEGNEKLFF

size: NA
V: TRBV9
D: NA
J: TRBJ2-3
DNA: TGTGCCAGCAGCGTTTGGGGGGATACGCAGTATTTT
CDR3: CASSVWGDTQYF

size: NA
V: TRBV28
D: NA
J: TRBJ2-4
DNA: TGTGCCAGCAGTTTAGAATCTGGAGCCAAAAACATTCAGTACTTC
CDR3: CASSLESGAKNIQYF

size: once
V: TRBV5-1
D: TRBD2
J: TRBJ2-6
DNA: TGCGCCAGCAATATGGGACTACCGTCCGGGGCCAACGTCCTGACTTTC
CDR3: CASNMGLPSGANVLTF

size: NA
V: TRBV4-1
D: NA
J: TRBJ2-7
DNA: TGCGCCAGCAGCCAGACCGGACCCTACGAGCAGTACTTC
CDR3: CASSQTGPYEQYF

size: NA
V: TRBV7-9
D: NA
J: TRBJ2-1
DNA: TGTGCCAGCAGCTTACGGGGCGCAGGTTTACTCAATGAGCAGTTCTTC
CDR3: CASSLRGAGLLNEQFF

size: once
V: TRBV6-1
D: TRBD1
J: TRBJ1-5
DNA: TGTGCCAGCAGTGAAGCGGGGACAGGGTGGAATCAGCCCCAGCATTTT
CDR3: CASSEAGTGWNQPQHF

size: NA
V: TRBV7-8
D: NA
J: TRBJ1-6
DNA: TGTGCCAGCAGCAGGGACCCCGGGGCCGGTGAGGCCCTCCACTTT
CDR3: CASSRDPGAGEALHF

size: NA
V: TRBV28
D: TRBD2
J: TRBJ2-1
DNA: TGTGCCAGCAGTCACCCGACCTCGGGGGGGGCCTACAATGAGCAGTTCTTC
CDR3: CASSHPTSGGAYNEQFF

size: NA
V: TRBV7-9
D: TRBD2
J: TRBJ2-1
DNA: TGTGCCAGCAGCTTAGCTGGACTAGCGGACAATGAGCAGTTCTTC
CDR3: CASSLAGLADNEQFF

size: NA
V: TRBV7-9
D: TRBD2
J: TRBJ2-1
DNA: TGTGCCAGCAGCGCATCCCCGGGACTAGCAGTAGTAAATGAGCAGTTCTTC
CDR3: CASSASPGLAVVNEQFF

size: NA
V: TRBV27
D: TRBD1
J: TRBJ2-5
DNA: TGTGCCAGCAGGCCAGGGGACAGGGGCCAAGAGACCCAGTACTTC
CDR3: CASRPGDRGQETQYF

size: many
V: TRBV6-5
D: NA
J: TRBJ1-1
DNA: TGTGCCAGCAGCTCACAGGCAATTGACACTGAAGCTTTCTTT
CDR3: CASSSQAIDTEAFF

size: NA
V: TRBV6-5
D: TRBD2
J: TRBJ2-4
DNA: TGTGCCAGCAGTTACTCAACTAGCGGGGGAGACATTCAGTACTTC
CDR3: CASSYSTSGGDIQYF

size: NA
V: TRBV10-1
D: TRBD2
J: TRBJ2-3
DNA: TGCGCCAGCAGTGAAGGGACTAACACAGATACGCAGTATTTT
CDR3: CASSEGTNTDTQYF

size: NA
V: TRBV5-4
D: TRBD1
J: TRBJ1-2
DNA: TGTGCCAGCAGCTTGGATGGGACAGGGCGCTATGGCTACACCTTC
CDR3: CASSLDGTGRYGYTF

size: NA
V: TRBV28
D: NA
J: TRBJ1-4
DNA: TGTGCCAGCAGTTCCGGGACAACGAATGAAAAACTGTTTTTT
CDR3: CASSSGTTNEKLFF

size: NA
V: TRBV9
D: TRBD2
J: TRBJ2-7
DNA: TGTGCCAGCAGCGAGGGCGGGGGGACCGAGCAGTACTTC
CDR3: CASSEGGGTEQYF

size: few
V: TRBV5-1
D: NA
J: TRBJ2-3
DNA: TGCGCCAGCAGCTTCTTCAGCACAGATACGCAGTATTTT
CDR3: CASSFFSTDTQYF

size: NA
V: TRBV28
D: NA
J: TRBJ1-5
DNA: TGTGCCAGCAGCACCGGGGGGGTTTATAGCAATCAGCCCCAGCATTTT
CDR3: CASSTGGVYSNQPQHF

size: few
V: TRBV6-5
D: NA
J: TRBJ2-2
DNA: TGTGCCAGCAGTTACCGGGGCACCGGGGAGCTGTTTTTT
CDR3: CASSYRGTGELFF

size: NA
V: TRBV9
D: NA
J: TRBJ1-1
DNA: TGTGCCAGCAGCCCTCGACAGGAGAACACTGAAGCTTTCTTT
CDR3: CASSPRQENTEAFF

size: NA
V: TRBV10-3
D: NA
J: TRBJ1-2
DNA: TGTGCCATCAGTGAGTTTGATTCCTATGGCTACACCTTC
CDR3: CAISEFDSYGYTF

size: once
V: TRBV29-1
D: TRBD1
J: TRBJ1-2
DNA: TGCAGCGTTGAAGCGTTAGGACAGGACTATGGCTACACCTTC
CDR3: CSVEALGQDYGYTF

size: NA
V: TRBV5-4
D: TRBD1
J: TRBJ2-2
DNA: TGTGCCAGCAGCTTGGCCGGGACAGGGTGGACCGGGGAGCTGTTTTTT
CDR3: CASSLAGTGWTGELFF